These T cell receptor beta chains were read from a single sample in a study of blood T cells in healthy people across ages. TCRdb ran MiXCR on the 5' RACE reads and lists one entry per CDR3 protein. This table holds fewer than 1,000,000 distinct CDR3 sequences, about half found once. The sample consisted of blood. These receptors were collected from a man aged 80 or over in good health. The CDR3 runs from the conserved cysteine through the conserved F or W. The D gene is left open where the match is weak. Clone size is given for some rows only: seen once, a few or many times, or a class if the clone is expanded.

cdr3_aa: CASSFGGMTHNEQFF
cdr3_nt: TGTGCCAGCAGTTTTGGCGGGATGACTCACAATGAGCAGTTCTTC
v_call: TRBV28
j_call: TRBJ2-1
clone_size: once
d_call: .

cdr3_aa: CASNNLGGQETQYF
cdr3_nt: TGTGCCAGCAATAACCTAGGGGGACAAGAGACCCAGTACTTC
v_call: TRBV6-2/TRBV6-3
j_call: TRBJ2-5
clone_size: .
d_call: .

cdr3_aa: CASSLASDYEQYF
cdr3_nt: TGTGCCAGCAGTTTAGCTAGCGACTACGAGCAGTACTTC
v_call: TRBV27
j_call: TRBJ2-7
clone_size: .
d_call: .

cdr3_aa: CASSNPGRGLYF
cdr3_nt: TGTGCCAGCAGCAACCCGGGACGAGGTCTGTACTTC
v_call: TRBV11-3
j_call: TRBJ2-7
clone_size: few
d_call: .

cdr3_aa: CSVESTSAGETQYF
cdr3_nt: TGCAGCGTTGAGTCTACTAGCGCCGGAGAGACCCAGTACTTC
v_call: TRBV29-1
j_call: TRBJ2-5
clone_size: once
d_call: TRBD2

cdr3_aa: CSARRFSASTYNEQFF
cdr3_nt: TGCAGTGCTAGAAGATTTAGCGCGTCGACCTACAATGAGCAGTTCTTC
v_call: TRBV20-1
j_call: TRBJ2-1
clone_size: .
d_call: .

cdr3_aa: CASRTETGHSDTQYF
cdr3_nt: TGTGCCAGCAGAACAGAGACAGGACATTCAGATACGCAGTATTTT
v_call: TRBV12-3/TRBV12-4
j_call: TRBJ2-3
clone_size: .
d_call: .

cdr3_aa: CASSSPAEGTDTQYF
cdr3_nt: TGTGCCAGCAGCTCCCCTGCGGAAGGCACAGATACGCAGTATTTT
v_call: TRBV7-9
j_call: TRBJ2-3
clone_size: many
d_call: .

cdr3_aa: CASSPMTSGGPYNEQFF
cdr3_nt: TGTGCCAGCAGCCCAATGACTAGCGGGGGACCATACAATGAGCAGTTCTTC
v_call: TRBV11-2
j_call: TRBJ2-1
clone_size: .
d_call: TRBD2

cdr3_aa: CASSNTGSGANVLTF
cdr3_nt: TGTGCCAGCAGCAACACAGGGTCTGGGGCCAACGTCCTGACTTTC
v_call: TRBV4-2
j_call: TRBJ2-6
clone_size: .
d_call: .

cdr3_aa: CASSGLGLAVYNEQYF
cdr3_nt: TGCGCCAGCAGCGGCTTGGGACTAGCGGTGTACAATGAGCAGTACTTC
v_call: TRBV5-1
j_call: TRBJ2-7
clone_size: .
d_call: TRBD2

cdr3_aa: CASSQDWGDEQFF
cdr3_nt: TGCGCCAGCAGCCAAGATTGGGGCGATGAGCAGTTCTTC
v_call: TRBV4-1
j_call: TRBJ2-1
clone_size: .
d_call: .

cdr3_aa: CSARDPGDEQYF
cdr3_nt: TGCAGTGCTAGAGATCCGGGGGATGAGCAGTACTTC
v_call: TRBV20-1
j_call: TRBJ2-5
clone_size: .
d_call: .

cdr3_aa: CASSYHPTRTLLEQYF
cdr3_nt: TGTGCCAGCAGTTACCATCCGACGCGCACGCTTTTAGAGCAGTACTTC
v_call: TRBV6-2/TRBV6-3
j_call: TRBJ2-7
clone_size: few
d_call: .

cdr3_aa: CASVVGTSGRALETQYF
cdr3_nt: TGCGCCAGCGTAGTAGGGACTAGCGGGAGGGCTTTGGAGACCCAGTACTTC
v_call: TRBV5-1
j_call: TRBJ2-5
clone_size: once
d_call: TRBD2

cdr3_aa: CASSQGGAGYGYTF
cdr3_nt: TGCGCCAGCAGCCAAGGGGGCGCGGGCTATGGCTACACCTTC
v_call: TRBV4-3
j_call: TRBJ1-2
clone_size: .
d_call: .

cdr3_aa: CASSTGTSGTNEQFF
cdr3_nt: TGTGCCAGTAGCACCGGGACTAGCGGGACCAATGAGCAGTTCTTC
v_call: TRBV27
j_call: TRBJ2-1
clone_size: few
d_call: TRBD2

cdr3_aa: CASSLGLAGRQETQYF
cdr3_nt: TGTGCCAGCAGTTTAGGTTTAGCGGGTCGTCAAGAGACCCAGTACTTC
v_call: TRBV28
j_call: TRBJ2-5
clone_size: .
d_call: TRBD2

cdr3_aa: CSARLGVGVTDTQYF
cdr3_nt: TGCAGTGCTAGATTGGGGGTGGGGGTCACAGATACGCAGTATTTT
v_call: TRBV20-1
j_call: TRBJ2-3
clone_size: few
d_call: .

cdr3_aa: CASSAEVITDTQYF
cdr3_nt: TGTGCCAGCAGCGCAGAGGTTATCACAGATACGCAGTATTTT
v_call: TRBV2
j_call: TRBJ2-3
clone_size: .
d_call: .

cdr3_aa: CSARDRGSPLHF
cdr3_nt: TGCAGTGCCCGGGACAGGGGCTCACCCCTCCACTTT
v_call: TRBV20-1
j_call: TRBJ1-6
clone_size: few
d_call: TRBD1

cdr3_aa: CASSQEQGTQYF
cdr3_nt: TGTGCCAGCAGCCAAGAGCAGGGGACCCAGTACTTC
v_call: TRBV3-1
j_call: TRBJ2-5
clone_size: .
d_call: .

cdr3_aa: CASSRGLYTDTQYF
cdr3_nt: TGTGCCAGCTCAAGGGGACTATATACCGATACGCAGTATTTT
v_call: TRBV18
j_call: TRBJ2-3
clone_size: once
d_call: TRBD2

cdr3_aa: CAISEGLAGSYNEQFF
cdr3_nt: TGTGCCATCAGTGAGGGACTAGCGGGTTCCTACAATGAGCAGTTCTTC
v_call: TRBV10-3
j_call: TRBJ2-1
clone_size: few
d_call: TRBD2

cdr3_aa: CASSSRQEPREGYTF
cdr3_nt: TGTGCCAGCAGCTCTAGACAGGAGCCGCGGGAAGGCTACACCTTC
v_call: TRBV7-2
j_call: TRBJ1-2
clone_size: once
d_call: .

cdr3_aa: CASSGGGRTEAFF
cdr3_nt: TGTGCCAGCAGTGGAGGTGGTAGGACTGAAGCTTTCTTT
v_call: TRBV6-1
j_call: TRBJ1-1
clone_size: once
d_call: .

cdr3_aa: CASSGRQGPYGQYF
cdr3_nt: TGTGCCAGCAGTGGGAGACAGGGACCCTACGGGCAGTACTTC
v_call: TRBV2
j_call: TRBJ2-7
clone_size: .
d_call: TRBD1

cdr3_aa: CSARSLDSYEQYF
cdr3_nt: TGCAGTGCTAGATCCCTAGATTCCTACGAGCAGTACTTC
v_call: TRBV20-1
j_call: TRBJ2-7
clone_size: few
d_call: .

cdr3_aa: CSVADKRRSYEQYF
cdr3_nt: TGCAGCGTCGCCGACAAGAGAAGATCCTACGAGCAGTACTTC
v_call: TRBV29-1
j_call: TRBJ2-7
clone_size: .
d_call: .

cdr3_aa: CSVERGREETQYF
cdr3_nt: TGCAGCGTTGAACGGGGGCGGGAGGAGACCCAGTACTTC
v_call: TRBV29-1
j_call: TRBJ2-5
clone_size: .
d_call: .

cdr3_aa: CASSSGLLGNEQFF
cdr3_nt: TGTGCCAGCAGCTCGGGACTTCTTGGTAATGAGCAGTTCTTC
v_call: TRBV7-2
j_call: TRBJ2-1
clone_size: .
d_call: .

cdr3_aa: CASSETQWGGGAMLLETQYF
cdr3_nt: TGTGCCAGCAGCGAAACCCAATGGGGAGGGGGAGCCATGCTTCTCGAGACCCAGTACTTC
v_call: TRBV7-2
j_call: TRBJ2-5
clone_size: .
d_call: .

cdr3_aa: CASSLMRSYEQYF
cdr3_nt: TGTGCCAGCAGCCTAATGCGCTCCTACGAGCAGTACTTC
v_call: TRBV5-6
j_call: TRBJ2-7
clone_size: .
d_call: .

cdr3_aa: CGSNTGTSGNTIYF
cdr3_nt: TGTGGCAGCAACACAGGGACGTCCGGAAACACCATATATTTT
v_call: TRBV7-2
j_call: TRBJ1-3
clone_size: .
d_call: .

cdr3_aa: CASSHQGGGYPYNEQFF
cdr3_nt: TGTGCCAGCAGCCACCAAGGCGGCGGATACCCCTACAATGAGCAGTTCTTC
v_call: TRBV7-8
j_call: TRBJ2-1
clone_size: .
d_call: .

cdr3_aa: CAIAQDGGDGRETQYF
cdr3_nt: TGTGCCATCGCCCAGGATGGGGGAGATGGCAGGGAGACCCAGTACTTC
v_call: TRBV10-3
j_call: TRBJ2-5
clone_size: .
d_call: .

cdr3_aa: CASSSTDSNQPQHF
cdr3_nt: TGTGCCAGCAGTTCGACAGATAGCAATCAGCCCCAGCATTTT
v_call: TRBV28
j_call: TRBJ1-5
clone_size: few
d_call: .

cdr3_aa: CASSSGTFRDQPQHF
cdr3_nt: TGTGCCAGCAGTTCCGGGACTTTTAGGGACCAGCCCCAGCATTTT
v_call: TRBV12-3/TRBV12-4
j_call: TRBJ1-5
clone_size: .
d_call: .

cdr3_aa: CASSRQVPYEQYF
cdr3_nt: TGTGCCAGCAGCAGACAGGTCCCCTACGAGCAGTACTTC
v_call: TRBV7-2
j_call: TRBJ2-7
clone_size: many
d_call: .

cdr3_aa: CASSSQGLHEKLFF
cdr3_nt: TGTGCCAGCAGCTCACAGGGGTTACATGAAAAACTGTTTTTT
v_call: TRBV7-9
j_call: TRBJ1-4
clone_size: few
d_call: TRBD1

cdr3_aa: CVSSLLGVWDTDTQYF
cdr3_nt: TGCGTCAGCAGCTTGCTAGGGGTTTGGGACACAGATACGCAGTATTTT
v_call: TRBV5-1
j_call: TRBJ2-3
clone_size: .
d_call: .

cdr3_aa: CASSLNRGETYNEQFF
cdr3_nt: TGCGCCAGCAGCTTGAACCGGGGGGAAACTTACAATGAGCAGTTCTTC
v_call: TRBV5-1
j_call: TRBJ2-1
clone_size: .
d_call: TRBD2

cdr3_aa: CASSGPPLTDTQYF
cdr3_nt: TGCGCCAGCAGTGGCCCCCCTCTCACAGATACGCAGTATTTT
v_call: TRBV5-1
j_call: TRBJ2-3
clone_size: .
d_call: .

cdr3_aa: CASTVGQSYNEQFF
cdr3_nt: TGCGCCAGCACCGTGGGACAGTCCTACAATGAGCAGTTCTTC
v_call: TRBV5-1
j_call: TRBJ2-1
clone_size: .
d_call: TRBD1

cdr3_aa: CASSRTSGRIEQYF
cdr3_nt: TGTGCCAGCAGCCGGACTAGCGGGAGGATTGAGCAGTACTTC
v_call: TRBV13
j_call: TRBJ2-7
clone_size: .
d_call: TRBD2

cdr3_aa: CSASSDRLAGVDEQYF
cdr3_nt: TGCAGTGCTAGTTCAGACAGACTAGCGGGAGTGGATGAGCAGTACTTC
v_call: TRBV20-1
j_call: TRBJ2-5
clone_size: .
d_call: TRBD2

cdr3_aa: CASSEQYEQYF
cdr3_nt: TGCGCCAGCAGCGAACAATACGAGCAGTACTTC
v_call: TRBV5-1
j_call: TRBJ2-7
clone_size: few
d_call: .

cdr3_aa: CSYAGVTETQYF
cdr3_nt: TGCAGCTACGCGGGAGTAACGGAGACCCAGTACTTC
v_call: TRBV29-1
j_call: TRBJ2-5
clone_size: many
d_call: TRBD2

cdr3_aa: CAISEFFDGELFF
cdr3_nt: TGTGCCATCAGTGAGTTCTTTGACGGGGAGCTGTTTTTT
v_call: TRBV10-3
j_call: TRBJ2-2
clone_size: few
d_call: .

cdr3_aa: CSATPGLRDSEQFF
cdr3_nt: TGCAGCGCCACACCGGGGCTAAGGGATTCTGAGCAGTTCTTC
v_call: TRBV29-1
j_call: TRBJ2-1
clone_size: .
d_call: .

cdr3_aa: CASSDSEGAWQFF
cdr3_nt: TGTGCCAGCAGTGACTCGGAGGGGGCATGGCAGTTCTTC
v_call: TRBV6-4
j_call: TRBJ2-1
clone_size: .
d_call: .

cdr3_aa: CAISESGTGGEQYF
cdr3_nt: TGTGCCATCAGTGAGTCGGGGACAGGGGGCGAGCAGTACTTC
v_call: TRBV10-3
j_call: TRBJ2-7
clone_size: .
d_call: TRBD1

cdr3_aa: CSAAGAGGPGRIEQFF
cdr3_nt: TGCAGTGCTGCCGGCGCGGGAGGGCCCGGTAGAATTGAGCAGTTCTTC
v_call: TRBV20-1
j_call: TRBJ2-1
clone_size: few
d_call: TRBD2